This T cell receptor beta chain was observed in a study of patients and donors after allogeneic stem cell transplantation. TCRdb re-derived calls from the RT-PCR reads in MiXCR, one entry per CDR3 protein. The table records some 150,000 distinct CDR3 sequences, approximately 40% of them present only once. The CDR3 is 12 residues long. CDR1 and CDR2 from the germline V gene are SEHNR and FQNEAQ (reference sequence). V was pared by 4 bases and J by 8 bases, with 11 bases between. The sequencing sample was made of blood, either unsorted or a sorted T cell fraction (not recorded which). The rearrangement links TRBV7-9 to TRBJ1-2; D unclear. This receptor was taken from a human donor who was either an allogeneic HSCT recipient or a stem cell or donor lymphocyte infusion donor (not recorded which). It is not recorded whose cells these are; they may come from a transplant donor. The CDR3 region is CASSSGGNGYTF. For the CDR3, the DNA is TGTGCCAGCAGCTCGGGAGGAAACGGCTACACCTTC.